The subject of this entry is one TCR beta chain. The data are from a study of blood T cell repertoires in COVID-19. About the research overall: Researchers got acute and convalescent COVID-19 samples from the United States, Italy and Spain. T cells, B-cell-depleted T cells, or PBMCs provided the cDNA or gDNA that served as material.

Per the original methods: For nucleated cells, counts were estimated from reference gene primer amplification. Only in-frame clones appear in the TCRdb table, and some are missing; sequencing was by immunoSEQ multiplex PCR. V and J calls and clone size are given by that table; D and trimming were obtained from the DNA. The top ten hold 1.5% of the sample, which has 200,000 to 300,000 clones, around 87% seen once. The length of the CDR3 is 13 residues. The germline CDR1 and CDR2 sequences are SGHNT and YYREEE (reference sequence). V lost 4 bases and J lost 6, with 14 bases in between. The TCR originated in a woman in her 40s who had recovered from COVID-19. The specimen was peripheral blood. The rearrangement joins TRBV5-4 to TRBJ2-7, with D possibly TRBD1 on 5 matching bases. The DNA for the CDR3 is TGTGCCAGCAGCCCTGAAGGGGCCTCCGAGCAGTACTTC. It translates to CASSPEGASEQYF.